Below are 3 T cell receptor beta chains sequenced from a single sample in a study of shared clonotypes between healthy human individuals (dated by TCRdb to between 2020 and 2021). Library generation was performed with the immunoSEQ multiplex PCR assay. Entries here come from immuneACCESS through TCRdb and include only in-frame sequences with V and J called. Some clones fail to appear in such tables; in the studies checked, an unresolved V gene covers under half of the shortfall, and the cause of the remainder is unknown. A total of under 650,000 clones appear in this sample, 90% to 97% of them only once. The leading ten clones occupy 0.06% of the sample. Material for sequencing was naive CD4+ T cells sorted from blood. The intended sense of this specimen's cell subset or site label: CD45RA+ positively selected. Receptors originate from a woman aged 30 to 39 in good health.

The CDR3 DNA reads as TGTGCCAGCAGCAACCGGGAGACTAGCGGGTCCCTATCCTACAATGAGCAGTTCTTC. It yields the protein CASSNRETSGSLSYNEQFF. The chain links TRBV21-1 to TRBJ2-1; TRBD2, the table's D call, was not compared with the DNA. TRBV21-1 represents a pseudogene. This CDR3 region has 19 residues.

The rearrangement joins TRBV28 to TRBJ1-2, with a tentative D call TRBD1 (5 bases). V lost 6 bases and J 3 bases, leaving 11 bases between the germline ends. The length of the CDR3 is 13 residues. CDR1 and CDR2 (germline): MDHEN, SYDVKM. DNA for the CDR3: TGTGCCAGCAGCCAAATGGGGGACTATGGCTACACCTTC. Amino acids: CASSQMGDYGYTF.

The V call is TRBV6-5, the J call TRBJ2-7; TRBD1 aligns across 9 bases. V shed 3 bases and J 3 bases; nucleotides not matched to a gene: 9. Germline V gene lookup returns CDR1 MNHEY and CDR2 SVGAGI. This CDR3 comprises 16 residues. CDR3 sequence: CASSYSTGGKGYEQYF. Here the CDR3 DNA reads TGTGCCAGCAGTTATTCGACAGGGGGTAAGGGCTACGAGCAGTACTTC.